These T cell receptor beta chains were read from a single sample in a study of CD8 T cells in Susac syndrome. TCRdb reprocessed the immunoSEQ multiplex PCR reads with MiXCR, giving one entry per CDR3 protein. The sample holds approximately 220,000 distinct CDR3 sequences, approximately 90% seen once. The specimen sequenced was CD8+ T cells from PBMCs. The receptors stem from a human donor with multiple sclerosis. CDR3s include the opening cysteine and the closing phenylalanine or tryptophan. The D gene is left open where the match is weak. Part of the rows lack a size; the others show once, few, many or a class for expanded clones.

TGTGCCAGCAGCGACGGGGACAGTGCAGATACGCAGTATTTT	CASSDGDSADTQYF	NA	TRBD1	TRBJ2-3	TRBV9
TGTGCCAGCAGCGTAGGATCAGGGAACGAGCAGTACTTC	CASSVGSGNEQYF	NA	NA	TRBJ2-7	TRBV9
TGTGCCAGCAGTTACTCGATGACAGCCCCGCGCGCTGAAGCTTTCTTT	CASSYSMTAPRAEAFF	NA	NA	TRBJ1-1	TRBV6-6
TGTGCCAGCAGCTTAACCGACAGGGAGCACGAGCAGTACTTC	CASSLTDREHEQYF	NA	TRBD1	TRBJ2-7	TRBV7-9
TGTGCCAGCAACCCGGGGGGTACTGAAGCTTTCTTT	CASNPGGTEAFF	few	NA	TRBJ1-1	TRBV7-9
TGTGCCAGCAGCTTCATGGGGGGGCGCGGGACAGATACGCAGTATTTT	CASSFMGGRGTDTQYF	NA	NA	TRBJ2-3	TRBV7-8
TGTGCCAGTAGTATAGAGGGACTAGCGGGCACAGATACGCAGTATTTT	CASSIEGLAGTDTQYF	once	TRBD2	TRBJ2-3	TRBV19
TGTGCCAGCAGCTTGGCTGACCCTGAAGCTTTCTTT	CASSLADPEAFF	NA	NA	TRBJ1-1	TRBV7-9
TGTGCCAGCAGCCTGGGGGAAGCTTTCTTT	CASSLGEAFF	once	NA	TRBJ1-1	TRBV5-4
TGCAGCGTTGGGCCTCGGCTCGGCTACACCTTC	CSVGPRLGYTF	once	NA	TRBJ1-2	TRBV29-1
TGTGCCAGCAGCGTGGGTGATCCGGGACAGTTAAATTCACCCCTCCACTTT	CASSVGDPGQLNSPLHF	NA	TRBD1	TRBJ1-6	TRBV5-4
TGTGCCAGCAGCCGACAGGGGAACCAAGACGAGCAGTACTTC	CASSRQGNQDEQYF	NA	TRBD1	TRBJ2-7	TRBV7-9
TGTGCCAGCAGTTACTCTGTGGGGTCCGGGGAGCTGTTTTTT	CASSYSVGSGELFF	once	NA	TRBJ2-2	TRBV6-5
TGTGCCAGCAGTTTAGCGGGGGGGGCGGAGCAGTTCTTC	CASSLAGGAEQFF	NA	NA	TRBJ2-1	TRBV12-3/TRBV12-4